This TCR beta chain derives from a study of cytomegalovirus exposure and HLA in healthy donors. The V and J ends lost 7 bases and 7 bases respectively, with 22 bases between them. Germline loops: CDR1 MGHRA, CDR2 YSYEKL. This CDR3 region has 15 residues. Primers for the PCR totalled 60 Vbeta and 13 Jbeta. TCRdb's copy holds only in-frame clones and misses some; the assay was immunoSEQ multiplex PCR. The sample includes 85,000 to 100,000 clones, roughly four fifths of them seen just once. The rearrangement uses TRBV4-1 and TRBJ1-2, with D possibly matching TRBD1 (5 bases). Sequenced sample: PBMCs. The receptor comes from a human donor in good health. DNA of the CDR3: TGCGCCAGCACCGTCAACCTGGACATTTTTTGTGGCTACACCTTC. This sequence encodes CASTVNLDIFCGYTF.